This T cell receptor beta chain is from a study of blood T cell repertoires in COVID-19 (dated by TCRdb to between 2020 and 2021). For context, the study as a whole: Samples from collaborators originated in the United States, Italy and Spain and spanned both the acute and convalescent phases of COVID-19. The material from the prospective study consisted of cDNA or gDNA derived from T cells, B-cell-depleted T cells, or PBMCs. Deeply sampled blood TCRbeta repertoires from subjects exposed to, actively infected with, or recovered from COVID-19 were included in the dataset. The repertoires were released in a freely available public database meant as a resource for research on the immune response to SARS-CoV-2. Where available, HLA class I and class II types were taken from metadata supplied by the sample provider and were not determined by assay-based typing. The samples were drawn from the first 160 participants of the ongoing ImmuneRACE study and from 1,254 subjects provided by 6 global collaborators. Sample metadata almost always included a de-identified subject ID, COVID-19 status, age in years and sex. Overall results and qualifications from the work: The quantity of clinical and demographic metadata differed by source and by participant and was supplied without curation.

Enrolling through a virtual design, the prospective study's participants ranged in age from roughly 18 to 89 years and lived across some 22 United States geographic areas. In the prospective study, participants were assigned to cohorts based on the clinical history participants reported in a screening survey and a study questionnaire. Recovered participants in ImmuneRACE Cohort 3 were defined as having two consecutive negative NP/OP PCR tests, clearance from a healthcare professional, or resolution of symptoms. Mobile phlebotomists in the prospective study collected whole blood, serum and a nasopharyngeal or oropharyngeal swab from every participant. Participants in the prospective study had the option to provide additional blood draws and questionnaires over a roughly 2-month period. Prospective study blood samples were shipped either frozen or at room temperature before DNA extraction. TCRbeta CDR3 regions were amplified from genomic DNA using the immunoSEQ Assay, a bias-controlled multiplex PCR. In the authors' own workflow: Within the assay, amplification of reference gene primers was used to estimate how many nucleated cells each sample contained. To quantify the absolute abundance of each unique TCRbeta CDR3 rearrangement, sequence reads were collapsed and filtered. For each sample, productive Simpson clonality was calculated as the square root of Simpson's diversity index over productive rearrangements. Not all clones reach the TCRdb copy of this immuneACCESS table, which keeps in-frame sequences only. Checked studies attribute under half of the gap to unresolved V genes and leave the rest unexplained. That table is the source of V, J and clone size, and D and trimming were worked out from the DNA. The sample includes about 280,000 clones, with about 85% observed a single time. The top ten hold about 2.5% of the sample.

Germline trimming amounts to 0 bases on V and 3 bases on J, with 7 as the count of junction bases outside the gene matches. The CDR3 runs 15 amino acids, cysteine and phenylalanine included. The DNA shown is the 45-base CDR3, in frame from base 1. In the germline V gene (reference sequence), CDR1 corresponds to GTSNPN and CDR2 to SVGIG. A note on this clone: Its antigen is still unknown. One base away there is no much larger clone; base qualities are not given.

The chain links TRBV30 with TRBJ1-2; TRBD1 matches 7 bases in the middle. This sequence originates from a woman aged 45-60 years who had recovered from COVID-19. Sequenced: PBMCs or T cells enriched from blood (not recorded which). The nucleotide sequence reads as follows: TGTGCCTGGAGTGTCGCGACAGGGTGGGACTATGGCTACACCTTC. This gives the protein CAWSVATGWDYGYTF. Outside the CDR3, residues come from the reference TRBV30 and TRBJ1-2 proteins, so the full variable domain is: SQTIHQWPATLVQPVGSPLSLECTVEGTSNPNLYWYRQAAGRGLQLLFYSVGIGQISSEVPQNLSASRPQDRQFILSSKKLLLSDSGFYLCAWSVATGWDYGYTFGSGTRLTVV.